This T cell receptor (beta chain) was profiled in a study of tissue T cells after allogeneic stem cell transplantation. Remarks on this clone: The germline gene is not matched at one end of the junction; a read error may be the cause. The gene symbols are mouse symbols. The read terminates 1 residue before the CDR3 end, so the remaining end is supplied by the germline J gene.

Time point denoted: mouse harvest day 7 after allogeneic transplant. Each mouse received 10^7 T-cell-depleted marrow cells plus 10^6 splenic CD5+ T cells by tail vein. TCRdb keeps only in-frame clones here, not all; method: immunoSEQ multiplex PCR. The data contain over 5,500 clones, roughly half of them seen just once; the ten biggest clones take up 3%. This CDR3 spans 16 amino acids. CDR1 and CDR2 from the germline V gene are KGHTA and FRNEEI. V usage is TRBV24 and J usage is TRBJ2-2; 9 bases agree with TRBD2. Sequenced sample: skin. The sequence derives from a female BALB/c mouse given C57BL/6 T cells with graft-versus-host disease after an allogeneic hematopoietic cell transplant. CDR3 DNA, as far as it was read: TGTGCCAGCAGCCTGTGGGGGGGCGCGGGCACCGGGCAGCTCTAC. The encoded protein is CASSLWGGAGTGQLY. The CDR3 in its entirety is CASSLWGGAGTGQLYF.